This T cell receptor (beta chain) comes out of a study of T cells of healthy individuals. The CDR3 runs to 14 residues. Trimming pared 0 bases from V and 9 bases from J, leaving 13 bases between. CDR1 and CDR2 (germline): MNHEY, SVGEGT. This clonotype came up a few times. TCRdb analysed the 5' RACE reads with MiXCR anew, one entry per CDR3 protein. Among around 100,000 distinct CDR3 sequences, 15% to 20% were seen once, and the ten largest hold about 6%. This sequence originates from a human donor in good health. The rearrangement joins TRBV6-2 or TRBV6-3 to TRBJ2-3; tentative D call: TRBD1 (5 bases). CDR3 protein: CASSYSETVRTQYF. The CDR3 bases are TGTGCCAGCAGTTACTCAGAGACAGTGAGGACGCAGTATTTT.